The 8 T cell receptor beta chains listed next were all sequenced from one sample in a study of beta chain features in type 1 diabetes. Study-wide points: Within each of all four CD4+ subsets, Type 1 diabetes patients had TCRB CDR3s that were moderately but significantly shorter.

Their cognate antigens are unknown. TCRB transcripts that were expressed got sequenced, as all of the isolated RNA had been reverse transcribed. Here immunoSEQ multiplex PCR was the method, and the copy in TCRdb shows in-frame clones only, minus some. The sample gives around 710,000 clones, 9.5% to 15% of which show up once; 0.09% to 0.15% is in the top ten. The source material was naive CD4+ T cells from blood. The receptor set was obtained from a man younger than 40 with type 1 diabetes.

The genes are TRBV14 and TRBJ2-3, with no clear D. CDR1 is SGHDN and CDR2 is FVKESK in the germline V gene. Trimming removed 1 base from V and 0 bases from J, with 8 bases in between. The CDR3 extends over 15 amino acids. The CDR3 sequence is CASSQVDASTDTQYF. DNA of the CDR3: TGTGCCAGCAGCCAAGTAGATGCTAGCACAGATACGCAGTATTTT.

The V and J genes are TRBV7-6 and TRBJ2-4; D possibly uses TRBD1 or TRBD2 (5 bases each). Trimming took off 5 bases at V and 6 bases at J, with 14 bases between the two ends. There are 14 residues in the CDR3. CDR1 is SGHVS, CDR2 FNYEAQ, per germline. The CDR3 sequence: CASSPLDGANIQYF. CDR3 nucleotide sequence: TGTGCCAGCAGCCCCTTGGACGGGGCAAACATTCAGTACTTC.

The sample holds a few counts of this clone. The chain employs TRBV29-1 and TRBJ1-5; no definite D call. The CDR3 extends over 12 amino acids. Germline lookup yields CDR1 SQVTM and CDR2 ANQGSEA. The CDR3 DNA reads as TGCAGTGCAATGGGGTTCAATCAGCCCCAGCATTTT. Translated, it gives CSAMGFNQPQHF.

This clone was observed a handful of times. The chain is built from TRBV9 and TRBJ2-2, with 9 positions matching TRBD1. In germline, CDR1 is SGDLS, CDR2 YYNGEE. V shed 3 bases and J 3 bases; nucleotides not matched to a gene: 12. The CDR3 length is 18 residues. CDR3 in DNA: TGTGCCAGCAGCGGTATTCAGACCCGGGACAGGGACACCGGGGAGCTGTTTTTT. Its translation: CASSGIQTRDRDTGELFF. Based on the CDR3 plus reference TRBV9 and TRBJ2-2, the full variable domain is DSGVTQTPKHLITATGQRVTLRCSPRSGDLSVYWYQQSLDQGLQFLIQYYNGEERAKGNILERFSAQQFPDLHSELNLSSLELGDSALYFCASSGIQTRDRDTGELFFGEGSRLTVL.

This chain connects TRBV7-6 to TRBJ2-3, with 7 bases aligning to TRBD1. Germline V CDR1 and CDR2: SGHVS, FNYEAQ. This CDR3 has 14 amino acids. Losses at the gene ends were 1 base for V and 6 bases for J; bases not matched to a gene: 4. The CDR3 DNA is TGTGCCAGCAGCTTAGGAGGGGGCCGCGATACGCAGTATTTT. It specifies CASSLGGGRDTQYF.

V and J are TRBV6-1 and TRBJ1-2, with a possible D match to TRBD1 (6 bases). The CDR3 sequence is 13 residues long. Germline assignment: CDR1 MNHNS and CDR2 SASEGT. V gave up 5 bases and J gave up 8 bases, with 15 bases separating them. In DNA, the CDR3 is TGTGCCAGCAGTAACCGCAGGGGCGGCGGCTACACCTTC. It encodes CASSNRRGGGYTF.

The chain joins TRBV9 to TRBJ2-3; 7 bases line up with TRBD2. Trimming removed 7 bases from V and 0 bases from J; junction bases left unmatched: 17. Germline values: CDR1 SGDLS, CDR2 YYNGEE. This CDR3 spans 18 amino acids. CDR3 in DNA: TGTGCCAGCTCAAAGCGGGGAAGCGGCTCAACTAGCACAGATACGCAGTATTTT. Its translation: CASSKRGSGSTSTDTQYF.

The sample holds a few counts of this clone. This chain joins TRBV13 and TRBJ1-1, with D possibly TRBD1 on 5 matching bases. Germline V gene data show CDR1 as PRHDT and CDR2 as FYEKMQ (reference sequence). The CDR3 is 14 amino acids. V shed 4 bases and J shed 2 bases, with 11 bases lying between them. DNA for the CDR3: TGTGCCAGCAGCTACCGGGACGGTAACACTGAAGCTTTCTTT. Translation: CASSYRDGNTEAFF.